The clone carrying this T cell receptor beta chain was recorded at least ten times. Its antigen remains unidentified. These data come from a study of T cells in Graves' hyperthyroidism and ophthalmopathy. Background on the study: Peripheral blood was collected at initial diagnosis, before any treatment.

Study-level findings and limits: Also found in blood were most expanded thyroid clonotypes above 0.001.

The germline CDR1 and CDR2 sequences are SGHAT and FQNNGV. The CDR3 covers 17 residues. V gave up 0 bases and J gave up 5 bases; unmatched junction bases: 12. There were TCR beta CDR3 regions amplified from RNA transcripts. HTBI primers were the set used in a first-round RT-PCR of the TCR CDR3. TCRdb re-derived calls from the multiplex PCR reads in MiXCR, one entry per CDR3 protein. Of 500,000 to 650,000 distinct CDR3 sequences in the sample, about 14% were seen once. The definition of stable Graves' hyperthyroidism was no ophthalmopathy progression within 18 months. The sample consisted of blood. This sequence was found in a middle-aged woman with Graves' hyperthyroidism. This chain links TRBV11-2 with TRBJ2-5; TRBD1 matches 7 bases. CDR3 DNA: TGTGCCAGCAGCTTAGATCAGGGGGACACTATGTGGGAGACCCAGTACTTC. Its translation: CASSLDQGDTMWETQYF.